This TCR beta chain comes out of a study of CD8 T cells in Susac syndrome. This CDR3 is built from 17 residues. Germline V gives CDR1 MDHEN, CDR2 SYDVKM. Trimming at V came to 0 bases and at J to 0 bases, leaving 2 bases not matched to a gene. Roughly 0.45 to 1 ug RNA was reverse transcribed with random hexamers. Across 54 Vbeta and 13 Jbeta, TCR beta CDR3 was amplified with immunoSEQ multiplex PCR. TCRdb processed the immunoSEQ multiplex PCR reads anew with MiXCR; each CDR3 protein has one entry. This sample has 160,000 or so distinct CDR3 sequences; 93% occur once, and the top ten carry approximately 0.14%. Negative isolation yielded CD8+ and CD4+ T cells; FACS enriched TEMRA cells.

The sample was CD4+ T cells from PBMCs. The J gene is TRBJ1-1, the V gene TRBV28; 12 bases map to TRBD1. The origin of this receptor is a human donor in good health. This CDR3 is CASSLWGTGGMNTEAFF. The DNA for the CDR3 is TGTGCCAGCAGTTTATGGGGGACAGGGGGCATGAACACTGAAGCTTTCTTT.